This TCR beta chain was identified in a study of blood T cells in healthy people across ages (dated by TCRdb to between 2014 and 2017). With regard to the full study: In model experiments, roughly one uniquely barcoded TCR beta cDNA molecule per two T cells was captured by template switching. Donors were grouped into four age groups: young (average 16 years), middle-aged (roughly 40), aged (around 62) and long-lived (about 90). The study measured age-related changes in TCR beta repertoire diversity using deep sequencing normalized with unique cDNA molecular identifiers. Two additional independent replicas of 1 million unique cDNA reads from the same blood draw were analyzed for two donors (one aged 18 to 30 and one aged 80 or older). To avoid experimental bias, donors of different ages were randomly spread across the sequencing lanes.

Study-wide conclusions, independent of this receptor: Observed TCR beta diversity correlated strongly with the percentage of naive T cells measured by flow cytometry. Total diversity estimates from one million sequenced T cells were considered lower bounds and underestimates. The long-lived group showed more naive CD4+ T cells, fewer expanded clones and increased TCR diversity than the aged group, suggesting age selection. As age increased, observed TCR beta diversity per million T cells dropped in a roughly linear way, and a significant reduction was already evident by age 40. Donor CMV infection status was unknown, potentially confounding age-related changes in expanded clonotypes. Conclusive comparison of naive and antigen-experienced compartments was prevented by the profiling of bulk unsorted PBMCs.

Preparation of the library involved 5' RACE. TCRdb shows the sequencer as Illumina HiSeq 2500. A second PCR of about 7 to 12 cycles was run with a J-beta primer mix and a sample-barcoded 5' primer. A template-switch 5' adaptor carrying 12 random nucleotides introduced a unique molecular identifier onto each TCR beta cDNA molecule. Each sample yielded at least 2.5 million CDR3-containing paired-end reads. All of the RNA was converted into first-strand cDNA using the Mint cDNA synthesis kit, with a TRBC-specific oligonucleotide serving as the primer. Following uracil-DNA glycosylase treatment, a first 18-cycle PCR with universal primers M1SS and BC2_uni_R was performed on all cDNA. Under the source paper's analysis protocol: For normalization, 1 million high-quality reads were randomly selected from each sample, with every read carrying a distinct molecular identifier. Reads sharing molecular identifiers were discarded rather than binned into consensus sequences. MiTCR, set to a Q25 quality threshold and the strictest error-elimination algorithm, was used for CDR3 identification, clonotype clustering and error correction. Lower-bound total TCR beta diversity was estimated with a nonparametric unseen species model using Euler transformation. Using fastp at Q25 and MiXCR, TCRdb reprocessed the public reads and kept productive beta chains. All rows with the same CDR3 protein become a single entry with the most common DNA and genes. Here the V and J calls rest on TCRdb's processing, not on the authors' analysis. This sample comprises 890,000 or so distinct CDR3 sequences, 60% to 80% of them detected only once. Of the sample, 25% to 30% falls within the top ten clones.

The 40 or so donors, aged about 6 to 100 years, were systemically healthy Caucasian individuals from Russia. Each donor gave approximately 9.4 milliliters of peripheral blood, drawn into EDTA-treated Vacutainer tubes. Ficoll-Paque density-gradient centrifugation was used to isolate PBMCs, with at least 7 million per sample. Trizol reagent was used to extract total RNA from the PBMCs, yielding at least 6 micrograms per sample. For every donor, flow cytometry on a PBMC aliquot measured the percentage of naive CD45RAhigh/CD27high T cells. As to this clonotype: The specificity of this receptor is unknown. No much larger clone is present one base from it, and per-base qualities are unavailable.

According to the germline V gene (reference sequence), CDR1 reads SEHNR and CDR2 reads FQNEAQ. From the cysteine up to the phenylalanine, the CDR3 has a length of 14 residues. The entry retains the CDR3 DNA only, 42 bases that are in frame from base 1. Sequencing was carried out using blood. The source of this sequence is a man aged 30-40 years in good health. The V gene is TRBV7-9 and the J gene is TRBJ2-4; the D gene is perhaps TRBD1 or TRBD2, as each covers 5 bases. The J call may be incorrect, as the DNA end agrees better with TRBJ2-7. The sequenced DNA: TGTGCCAGCAGCTTACCGGGGCCTCTCTACGAGCAGTACTTC. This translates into CASSLPGPLYEQYF.